The 4 T cell receptor beta chains reported below all come from one sample, sequenced in a study of T-cell reconstitution after alpha-beta-depleted transplantation in children. Molecular barcoding with unique molecular identifiers was used for the TCRbeta library. TCRdb analysed the PCR reads with MiXCR anew, one entry per CDR3 protein. Of about 640,000 distinct CDR3 sequences detected, about an eighth appear once; the ten largest clones hold about 2%. The specimen comprised PBMCs, mostly from graft donor cells, sampled 360 days after TCRalphabeta/CD19-depleted stem cell transplant. The receptors derive from a male patient aged 10 to 17 who had a stem cell transplant for acute myeloid leukemia, so the T cells may come from the graft donor.

There are a few counts of this clonotype. The CDR3 protein is CASSYSVQGGYTGELFF. CDR3 bases: TGTGCCAGCAGTTACTCCGTGCAGGGGGGTTACACCGGGGAGCTGTTTTTT. V is TRBV6-5 and J is TRBJ2-2, with a weak D call TRBD1 (7 bases). The V end lost 0 bases, the J end lost 3 bases, and 14 bases lay between the germline ends. CDR3 length equals 17 residues. Germline V gene sequence: CDR1 MNHEY, CDR2 SVGAGI.

This clonotype was observed a few times. This chain joins TRBV9 and TRBJ2-7, with TRBD2 matching 7 bases. V trimming: 4 bases; J trimming: 0 bases; junction bases outside the gene matches: 10. Germline assignment: CDR1 SGDLS and CDR2 YYNGEE. CDR3 length: 16 residues. For the CDR3, the DNA is TGTGCCAGCAGCCCTCTATCTAGCGGTAGCTCCTACGAGCAGTACTTC. This gives the protein CASSPLSSGSSYEQYF.

This clonotype was seen a few times. V and J are TRBV27 and TRBJ2-7; D not certain. The CDR3 has 14 residues. Germline values: CDR1 MNHEY, CDR2 SMNVEV (reference sequence). Trimming left V 2 bases short and J 4 bases short, with 12 bases between. Here the CDR3 reads CASSLAVLGYEQYF. The CDR3, as DNA: TGTGCCAGCAGTTTAGCTGTTCTCGGGTACGAGCAGTACTTC.

A few counts support this clonotype. This chain links TRBV14 with TRBJ2-1, with D possibly TRBD2 on 6 matching bases. The CDR3 sequence is 13 residues long. Germline assignment: CDR1 SGHDN and CDR2 FVKESK. With 5 bases removed from V and 9 bases from J, the gap between germline ends came to 14 bases. The CDR3 DNA reads TGTGCCAGCAGCACCCGACTAGTAAGTGAGCAGTTCTTC. It translates to CASSTRLVSEQFF.